The 11 T cell receptor beta chains presented below share a single source sample, sequenced in a study of T-cell memory formation after mild COVID-19. MiXCR, applied by TCRdb to the 5' RACE reads, yields one record per CDR3 protein. The sample lists approximately 490,000 distinct CDR3 sequences, 20% occurring once. The material sequenced was PBMCs or a T cell subset sorted from them (not recorded which). The origin of the receptors is an adult woman who had mild COVID-19 (a few samples of this study predate the infection). Cell type and time point are not known.

With respect to this clonotype: Sequence at one end of the junction differs from germline and may be a read error. The gene calls are TRBV29-1 and TRBJ1-1; TRBD1 matches 7 bases. From germline, CDR1 is SQVTM and CDR2 ANQGSEA. CDR3 length: 13 residues. The CDR3, as DNA: TGCAGCGTTGAGGACAGGACAGGAAGGGCGCTGATCTTT. Its protein product is CSVEDRTGRALIF.

The chain combines TRBV28 with TRBJ2-5, with D possibly TRBD1 on 6 matching bases. Trimming cost V 6 bases and J 3 bases, with 11 bases left between them. Germline CDR1 reads MDHEN; CDR2 reads SYDVKM. The CDR3 is made up of 13 amino acids. This chain's CDR3 is CASSTGNKETQYF. CDR3 in DNA: TGTGCCAGCAGCACAGGGAATAAAGAGACCCAGTACTTC.

This clonotype was found a few times. V is TRBV20-1 and J is TRBJ2-7, with 9 bases identical to TRBD2. The CDR3 is 16 residues long. Germline-derived CDR1 and CDR2 are DFQATT and SNEGSKA (reference sequence). With 0 bases clipped from V and 1 base from J, the junction kept 7 bases outside the gene matches. The CDR3, as DNA: TGCAGTGCTAGAGACCCTAGCGGGACCTTTTCCTACGAGCAGTACTTC. It is translated as CSARDPSGTFSYEQYF.

J is TRBJ1-1 and V is TRBV9, with D unresolved. CDR1 and CDR2 (germline): SGDLS, YYNGEE. CDR3 size: 15 residues. Deletions cut 0 bases from V and 0 bases from J, with 9 bases between. The CDR3 nucleotides read TGTGCCAGCAGCGTAGGGGTCAGCATGAACACTGAAGCTTTCTTT. Translating gives CASSVGVSMNTEAFF.

The table lists this clonotype with a few counts. CDR3 in DNA: TGTGCCAGCAGCGAAACCTCTAGAATCGGCTACAATGAGCAGTTCTTC. It yields the protein CASSETSRIGYNEQFF. The genes are TRBV6-4 and TRBJ2-1; no definite D call. From germline, CDR1 is MRHNA and CDR2 SNTAGT. CDR3 size: 16 residues. The germline V and J ends were trimmed by 6 bases and 3 bases, with 18 bases remaining between them.

This clonotype showed up just a few times. This chain joins TRBV7-9 and TRBJ2-1, with TRBD2 as a possible D gene (6 bases). Trimming took off 7 bases at V and 5 bases at J, with 15 bases between the two ends. The CDR3 length is 14 residues. Germline assignment: CDR1 SEHNR and CDR2 FQNEAQ (reference sequence). CDR3 coding DNA: TGTGCCAGCACCAGTTGGACTACCAACAATGAGCAGTTCTTC. It is translated as CASTSWTTNNEQFF.

This chain uses TRBV6-1 with TRBJ2-1, with 8 bases lining up with TRBD2. There are 14 residues in the CDR3. CDR1 MNHNS and CDR2 SASEGT come from the germline V gene. The J segment lost 7 bases and the V segment lost 4 bases, leaving 6 bases of the junction unmatched. The CDR3 sequence: CASSGDPGGNEQFF. CDR3 sequence (DNA): TGTGCCAGCAGTGGAGACCCGGGGGGGAATGAGCAGTTCTTC.

This clonotype was seen ten or more times. This chain joins TRBV4-3 and TRBJ2-1, with 10 bases fitting TRBD2. The junction had 6 bases not matched to a gene; V was cut back by 0 bases and J by 4 bases. The CDR3 consists of 17 residues. Germline CDR1 and CDR2: LGHNA and YSLEER. The CDR3: CASSQDYRLAGYNEQFF. The CDR3 nucleotides read TGCGCCAGCAGCCAAGATTACCGACTAGCGGGTTACAATGAGCAGTTCTTC.

This clonotype was detected only a few times. The chain is built from TRBV11-2 and TRBJ2-1, with 15 bases that match TRBD2. CDR1 is SGHAT, CDR2 FQNNGV, per germline. The V segment lost 5 bases and the J segment 5 bases; nucleotides outside the gene matches: 7. This CDR3 is 17 amino acids long. The CDR3 region has the DNA TGTGCCAGCAGCCTCGGGACTAGCGGGGGGCCTAACAATGAGCAGTTCTTC. This gives the protein CASSLGTSGGPNNEQFF.

Concerning this clonotype itself: This could be a read error, since a much larger clone is one nucleotide away. The rearrangement uses TRBV5-1 and TRBJ2-1; TRBD1 is a possible D gene (5 bases). This CDR3 spans 16 amino acids. Looked up from germline, CDR1 is SGHRS and CDR2 is YFSETQ. DNA of the CDR3: TGCGCCAGCAGCTTGGGGGGCCTTAGCTCCTACACTGAGCAGTTCTTC. Translating gives CASSLGGLSSYTEQFF.

In this sample, this clonotype turned up a few times. The rearrangement links TRBV18 to TRBJ2-2; D may be TRBD2 (6 bases). The CDR3 has 16 amino acids. Trimming removed 4 bases at V and 0 bases at J, with 12 bases between. In germline, CDR1 is KGHSH, CDR2 LQKENI. This CDR3 reads CASSRLSGSNTGELFF. In DNA form, the CDR3 reads TGTGCCAGCTCACGCCTTAGCGGCTCGAACACCGGGGAGCTGTTTTTT.